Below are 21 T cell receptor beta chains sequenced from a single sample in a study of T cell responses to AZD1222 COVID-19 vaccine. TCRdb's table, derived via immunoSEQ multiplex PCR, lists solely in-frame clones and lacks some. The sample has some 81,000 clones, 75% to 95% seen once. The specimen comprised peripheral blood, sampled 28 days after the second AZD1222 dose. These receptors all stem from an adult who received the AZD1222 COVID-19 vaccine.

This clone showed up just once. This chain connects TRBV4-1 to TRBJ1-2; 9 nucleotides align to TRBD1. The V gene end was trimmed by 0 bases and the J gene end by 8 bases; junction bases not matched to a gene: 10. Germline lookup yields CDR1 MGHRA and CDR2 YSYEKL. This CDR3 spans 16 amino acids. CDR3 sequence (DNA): TGCGCCAGCAGCCAAGAACTCGGGACAGGGATTGGGGGCTACACCTTC. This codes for CASSQELGTGIGGYTF.

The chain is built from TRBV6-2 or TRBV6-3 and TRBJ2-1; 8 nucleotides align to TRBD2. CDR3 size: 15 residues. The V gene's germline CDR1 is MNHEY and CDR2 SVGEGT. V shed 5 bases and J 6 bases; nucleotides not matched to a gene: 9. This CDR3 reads CASSPSAGGFNEQFF. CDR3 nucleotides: TGTGCCAGCAGTCCATCCGCGGGGGGATTCAATGAGCAGTTCTTC.

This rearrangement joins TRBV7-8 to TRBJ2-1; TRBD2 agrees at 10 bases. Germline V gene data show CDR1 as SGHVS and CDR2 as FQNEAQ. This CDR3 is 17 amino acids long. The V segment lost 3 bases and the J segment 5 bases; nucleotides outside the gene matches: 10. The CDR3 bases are TGTGCCAGCAGCTTCTTGCCCGGACTAGCGGATCACAATGAGCAGTTCTTC. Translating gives CASSFLPGLADHNEQFF.

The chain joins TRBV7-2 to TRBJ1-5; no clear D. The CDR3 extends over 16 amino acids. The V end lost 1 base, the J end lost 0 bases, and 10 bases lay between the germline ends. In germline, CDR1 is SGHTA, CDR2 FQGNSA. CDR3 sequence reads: CASSLVSPYSNQPQHF. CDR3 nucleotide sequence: TGTGCCAGCAGCTTAGTCTCCCCTTATAGCAATCAGCCCCAGCATTTT. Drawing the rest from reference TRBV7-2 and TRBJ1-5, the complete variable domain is GAGVSQSPSNKVTEKGKDVELRCDPISGHTALYWYRQSLGQGLEFLIYFQGNSAPDKSGLPSDRFSAERTGGSVSTLTIQRTQQEDSAVYLCASSLVSPYSNQPQHFGDGTRLSIL.

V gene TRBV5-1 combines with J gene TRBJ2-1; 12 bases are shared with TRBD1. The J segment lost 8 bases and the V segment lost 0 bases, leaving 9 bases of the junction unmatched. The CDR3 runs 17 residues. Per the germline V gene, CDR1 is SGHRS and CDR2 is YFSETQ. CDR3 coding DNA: TGCGCCAGCAGCTTGGTTTCCGGGACAGGGGGCTGGGATGAGCAGTTCTTC. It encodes CASSLVSGTGGWDEQFF. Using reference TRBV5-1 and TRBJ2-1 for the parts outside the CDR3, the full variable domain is KAGVTQTPRYLIKTRGQQVTLSCSPISGHRSVSWYQQTPGQGLQFLFEYFSETQRNKGNFPGRFSGRQFSNSRSEMNVSTLELGDSALYLCASSLVSGTGGWDEQFFGPGTRLTVL.

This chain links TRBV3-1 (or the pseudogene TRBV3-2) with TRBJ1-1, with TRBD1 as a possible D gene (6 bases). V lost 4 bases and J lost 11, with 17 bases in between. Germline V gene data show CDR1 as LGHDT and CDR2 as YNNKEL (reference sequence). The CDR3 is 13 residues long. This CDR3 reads CASSPGDISIAFF. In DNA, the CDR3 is TGTGCCAGCAGCCCAGGGGACATCTCAATCGCTTTCTTT.

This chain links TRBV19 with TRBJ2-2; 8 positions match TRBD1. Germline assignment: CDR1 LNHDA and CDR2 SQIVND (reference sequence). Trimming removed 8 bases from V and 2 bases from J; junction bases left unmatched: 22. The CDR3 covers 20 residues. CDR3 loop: CASCCLRSGSGQGNTGELFF. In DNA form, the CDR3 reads TGTGCCAGTTGTTGTCTCAGATCGGGTTCAGGACAGGGTAACACCGGGGAGCTGTTTTTT.

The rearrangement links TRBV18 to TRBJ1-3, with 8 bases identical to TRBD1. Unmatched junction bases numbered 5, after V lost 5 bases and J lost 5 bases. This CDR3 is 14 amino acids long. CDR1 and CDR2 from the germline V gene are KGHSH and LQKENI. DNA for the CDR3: TGTGCCAGCTCAATGGACAGGGCTAGAAACACCATATATTTT. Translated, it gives CASSMDRARNTIYF.

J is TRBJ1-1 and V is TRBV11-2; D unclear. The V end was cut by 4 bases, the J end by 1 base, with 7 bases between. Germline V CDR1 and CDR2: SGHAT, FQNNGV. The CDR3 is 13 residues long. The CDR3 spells CASSSQRNTEAFF. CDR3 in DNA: TGTGCCAGCAGCTCCCAGAGGAACACTGAAGCTTTCTTT.

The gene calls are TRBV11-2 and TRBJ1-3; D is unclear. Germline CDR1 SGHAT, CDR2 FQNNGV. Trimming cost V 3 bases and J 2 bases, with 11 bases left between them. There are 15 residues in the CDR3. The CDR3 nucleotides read TGTGCCAGCAGCTTGACGGTTTCTCCTGGAAACACCATATATTTT. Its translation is CASSLTVSPGNTIYF. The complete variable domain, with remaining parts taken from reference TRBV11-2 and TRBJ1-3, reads EAGVAQSPRYKIIEKRQSVAFWCNPISGHATLYWYQQILGQGPKLLIQFQNNGVVDDSQLPKDRFSAERLKGVDSTLKIQPAKLEDSAVYLCASSLTVSPGNTIYFGEGSWLTVV.

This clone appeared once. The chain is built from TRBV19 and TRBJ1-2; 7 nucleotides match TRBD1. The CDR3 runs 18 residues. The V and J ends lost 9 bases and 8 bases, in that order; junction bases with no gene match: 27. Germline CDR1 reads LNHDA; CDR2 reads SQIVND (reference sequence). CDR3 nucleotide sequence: TGTGCCAGCCTGAGCCAAAGACAGGGTGATATAATATATCCGGGCTACACCTTC. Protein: CASLSQRQGDIIYPGYTF.

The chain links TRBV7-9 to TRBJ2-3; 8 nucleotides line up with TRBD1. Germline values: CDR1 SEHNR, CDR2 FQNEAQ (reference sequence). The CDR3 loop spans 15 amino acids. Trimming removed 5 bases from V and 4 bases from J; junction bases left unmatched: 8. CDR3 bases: TGTGCCAGCAGCCCTAGACAGGGGCGCCCAGATACGCAGTATTTT. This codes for CASSPRQGRPDTQYF.

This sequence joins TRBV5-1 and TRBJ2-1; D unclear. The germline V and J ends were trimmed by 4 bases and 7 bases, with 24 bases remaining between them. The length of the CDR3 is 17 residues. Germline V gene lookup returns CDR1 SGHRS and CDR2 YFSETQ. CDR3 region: CASSQRALRGHTNEQFF. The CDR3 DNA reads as TGCGCCAGCAGCCAAAGAGCTCTGAGAGGCCATACTAATGAGCAGTTCTTC.

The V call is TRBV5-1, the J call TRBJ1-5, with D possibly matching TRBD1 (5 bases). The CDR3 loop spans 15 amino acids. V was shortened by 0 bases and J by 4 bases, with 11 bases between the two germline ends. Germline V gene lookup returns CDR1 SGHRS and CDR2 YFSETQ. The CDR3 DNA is TGCGCCAGCAGCTTGGGGGGACGGATAAATCAGCCCCAGCATTTT. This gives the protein CASSLGGRINQPQHF.

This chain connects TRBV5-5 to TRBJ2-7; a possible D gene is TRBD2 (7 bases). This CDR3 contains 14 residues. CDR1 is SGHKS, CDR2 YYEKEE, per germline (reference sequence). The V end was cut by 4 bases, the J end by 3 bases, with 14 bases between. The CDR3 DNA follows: TGTGCCAGCAGCACGTGGGAGGGGGGCTACGAGCAGTACTTC. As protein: CASSTWEGGYEQYF.

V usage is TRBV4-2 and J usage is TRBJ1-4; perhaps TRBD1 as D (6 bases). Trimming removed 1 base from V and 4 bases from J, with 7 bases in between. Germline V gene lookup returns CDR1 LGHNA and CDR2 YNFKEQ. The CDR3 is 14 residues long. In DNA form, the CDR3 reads TGTGCCAGCAGCCAAGGAGGGGGTAATGAAAAACTGTTTTTT. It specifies CASSQGGGNEKLFF.

For the CDR3, the DNA is TGCGCCAGCAGCTTGGTTTCCCGACAGGGAGGCACAGATACGCAGTATTTT. Its translation: CASSLVSRQGGTDTQYF. V usage is TRBV5-1 and J usage is TRBJ2-3; the match to TRBD1 covers 7 bases. From germline, CDR1 is SGHRS and CDR2 YFSETQ. V shed 0 bases and J 1 base; nucleotides not matched to a gene: 8. This CDR3 has 17 amino acids.

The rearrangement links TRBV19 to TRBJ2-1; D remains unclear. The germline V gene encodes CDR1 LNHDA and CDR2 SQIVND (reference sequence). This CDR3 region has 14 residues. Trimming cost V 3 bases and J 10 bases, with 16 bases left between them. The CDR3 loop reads CASSMTPSTQEQFF. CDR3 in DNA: TGTGCCAGTAGTATGACCCCCTCGACTCAGGAGCAGTTCTTC.

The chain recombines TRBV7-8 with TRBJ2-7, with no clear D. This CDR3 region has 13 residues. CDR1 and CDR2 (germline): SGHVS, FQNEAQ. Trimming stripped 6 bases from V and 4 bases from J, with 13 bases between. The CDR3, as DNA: TGTGCCAGCAGTTCAGGATTAGGTTACGAGCAGTACTTC. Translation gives CASSSGLGYEQYF.

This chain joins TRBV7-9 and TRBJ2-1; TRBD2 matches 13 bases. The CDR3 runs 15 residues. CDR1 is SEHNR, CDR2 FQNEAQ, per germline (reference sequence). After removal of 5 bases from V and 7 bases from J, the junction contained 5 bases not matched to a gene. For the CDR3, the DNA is TGTGCCAGCAGCCTCGGGACTAGCGGGGATAATGAGCAGTTCTTC. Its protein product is CASSLGTSGDNEQFF.

The CDR3 DNA sequence: TGTGCCATCAGTGACCCCAATTCACCCCTCCACTTT. Its protein product is CAISDPNSPLHF. The V call is TRBV10-3, the J call TRBJ1-6; D remains unclear. The CDR3 is 12 amino acids. The V and J ends lost 3 bases and 7 bases respectively, with 4 bases between them. Germline CDR1 and CDR2: ENHRY and SYGVKD.